Included here is one TCR beta chain sequence, with context. The antigen is not known. The record originates from a study of CD8+ T cells in alopecia areata. Extracted from the samples, RNA was reverse transcribed into cDNA to serve as the sequencing template. Sequencing was performed with immunoSEQ multiplex PCR; in TCRdb, only in-frame clones are kept and a portion is missing. Of 95,000 to 110,000 clones listed, approximately 58% are singletons. Study-wide findings and caveats: Relative to normal scalp, lesional scalp, especially alopecia totalis/universalis, showed higher clonality. Resident alphabeta T-cell populations of normal skin are likewise subject to sequencing in scalp samples.

This CDR3 spans 15 amino acids. With 7 bases clipped from V and 5 bases from J, the junction kept 12 bases outside the gene matches. Germline V gene data show CDR1 as SQVTM and CDR2 as ANQGSEA. This TCR derives from a human donor in good health. The chain employs TRBV29-1 and TRBJ2-5; 11 bases agree with TRBD2. Input material: CD4+ T cells sorted from blood. The CDR3 sequence is CSARRLAGSGETQYF. Written as DNA, the CDR3 is TGCAGCGCCAGACGACTAGCGGGGTCTGGGGAGACCCAGTACTTC.